The 9 T cell receptor beta chains below were found in one sample sequenced in a study of blood T cell repertoires in COVID-19. Measured with immunoSEQ multiplex PCR; TCRdb has only the in-frame clones, and not every one. The sample lists a few hundred thousand clones, 89% occurring once. The sequenced sample was peripheral blood. These receptors were obtained from a woman aged 40-49 years who had recovered from COVID-19.

V gene TRBV6-1 combines with J gene TRBJ2-4; TRBD1 matches at 9 bases. The CDR3 runs to 12 residues. V lost 5 bases to trimming and J lost 13 bases; unmatched junction nucleotides: 6. Germline assignment: CDR1 MNHNS and CDR2 SASEGT. CDR3 region: CASSSSGTGQYF. The DNA of the CDR3 is TGTGCCAGCAGTTCATCCGGGACAGGGCAGTACTTC.

This chain uses TRBV19 with TRBJ2-3; 9 nucleotides match TRBD2. Germline lookup yields CDR1 LNHDA and CDR2 SQIVND (reference sequence). V dropped 4 bases and J dropped 1; count of bases not matched to a gene: 3. The CDR3 spans 15 residues. The CDR3 region is CASSTSGERTDTQYF. The CDR3 region has the DNA TGTGCCAGTAGTACTAGCGGGGAACGCACAGATACGCAGTATTTT.

This clone was counted a single time. The same CDR3 arises from other DNA sequences in this sample as well. The chain has TRBV4-1 and TRBJ1-1, with D uncertain. Germline V gene data show CDR1 as MGHRA and CDR2 as YSYEKL. V was shortened by 0 bases and J by 8 bases, with 10 bases between the two germline ends. The CDR3 spans 13 residues. The CDR3 DNA reads TGCGCCAGCAGCCAAGATCGAGGCACCGAAGCTTTCTTT. Its translation: CASSQDRGTEAFF.

The V call is TRBV18, the J call TRBJ2-2; the D gene is possibly TRBD1 (6 bases). This CDR3 comprises 15 residues. The V end was cut by 3 bases, the J end by 4 bases, with 12 bases between. CDR1 is KGHSH and CDR2 is LQKENI in the germline V gene. CDR3 sequence reads: CASSPIQGLTGELFF. The CDR3 bases are TGTGCCAGCTCACCGATACAGGGTCTCACCGGGGAGCTGTTTTTT.

The sample holds a few counts of this clone. This chain joins TRBV7-9 and TRBJ1-6; a weak D match, TRBD1 (5 bases). The CDR3 has 15 residues. Germline V gene sequence: CDR1 SEHNR, CDR2 FQNEAQ (reference sequence). Trimming pared 6 bases from V and 5 bases from J, leaving 14 bases between. The CDR3 DNA sequence: TGTGCCAGCAGTCAACTTCCAGGGAATAATTCACCCCTCCACTTT. Translated: CASSQLPGNNSPLHF.

V is TRBV29-1 and J is TRBJ2-5; 8 bases match TRBD2. Losses at the gene ends were 1 base for V and 7 bases for J; bases not matched to a gene: 11. CDR3 size: 15 residues. Germline values: CDR1 SQVTM, CDR2 ANQGSEA. The CDR3 bases are TGCAGCGTTGAAGGTAGCGGGACGTCCATCCGGACCCAGTACTTC. It translates to CSVEGSGTSIRTQYF.

The chain is built from TRBV30 and TRBJ1-4; TRBD1 matches 10 bases. The length of the CDR3 is 19 residues. CDR1 and CDR2 from the germline V gene are GTSNPN and SVGIG (reference sequence). V lost 0 bases, J lost 6 bases, and 16 bases stayed unmatched. The CDR3 bases are TGTGCCTGGAGTGTACGGACCTCTTATCCCGGGACAGGGGATGAAAAACTGTTTTTT. Its translation: CAWSVRTSYPGTGDEKLFF.

The chain recombines TRBV5-6 with TRBJ1-3, with a possible D match to TRBD1 (6 bases). V was shortened by 5 bases and J by 0 bases, with 12 bases between the two germline ends. The V gene's germline CDR1 is SGHDT and CDR2 YYEEEE. CDR3 size: 15 residues. CDR3 in amino acids: CASRQGPLSGNTIYF. CDR3 sequence (DNA): TGTGCCAGCAGACAGGGACCGCTCTCTGGAAACACCATATATTTT.

This clone has just a few counts. J is TRBJ1-1 and V is TRBV10-3; TRBD1 is a possible D gene (5 bases). Germline values: CDR1 ENHRY, CDR2 SYGVKD. This CDR3 contains 13 residues. Trimming cost V 6 bases and J 1 base, with 9 bases left between them. Written as DNA, the CDR3 is TGTGCCATCAGGCAGACAGAGAACACTGAAGCTTTCTTT. Protein product: CAIRQTENTEAFF.